The clone carrying this T cell receptor (beta chain) was recorded a few times. The antigen remains unidentified. CDR3 length equals 13 residues. V shed 2 bases and J shed 5 bases, with 9 bases lying between them. These data originate in a study of identical twins. Study observations and caveats: An excess of low generation probability was shown by twin-shared out-of-frame alpha sequences. Insertions ran lower in abundant cord blood beta clonotypes, though not in memory repertoires.

MiXCR, applied by TCRdb to the 5' RACE reads, yields one record per CDR3 protein. Of 650,000 to 750,000 distinct CDR3 sequences in the sample, around 20% were seen once. The same data also contributed to another study, on T cells expressing NK-cell markers. That paper notes: CD3+CD56+NKG2C+, CD3+CD56+NKG2C- and CD3+CD56-NKG2C+ T cells, once sorted, supplied the TCR beta repertoires. Of the CD8+ T cells in about 6 donors, about 1.0-7.0% belonged to dominant NKG2C+ clonotypes.

Sequencing was performed on PBMCs. The TCR comes from a woman aged 18-35 years in good health. The chain employs TRBV12-3 or TRBV12-4 and TRBJ2-5, with D hard to call. CDR3 nucleotide sequence: TGTGCCAGCAGTTTAAGGGATTGGGAGACCCAGTACTTC. Translating gives CASSLRDWETQYF.